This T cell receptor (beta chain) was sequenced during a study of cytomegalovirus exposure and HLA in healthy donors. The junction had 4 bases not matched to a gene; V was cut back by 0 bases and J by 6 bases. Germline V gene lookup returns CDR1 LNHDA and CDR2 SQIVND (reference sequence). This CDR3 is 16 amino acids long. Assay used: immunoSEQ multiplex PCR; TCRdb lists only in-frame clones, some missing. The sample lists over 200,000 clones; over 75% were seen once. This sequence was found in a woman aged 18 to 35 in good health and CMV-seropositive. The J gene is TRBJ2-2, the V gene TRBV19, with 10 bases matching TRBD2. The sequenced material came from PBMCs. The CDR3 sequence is CASSIELAGFAGELFF. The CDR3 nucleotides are TGTGCCAGTAGTATAGAACTAGCGGGGTTTGCCGGGGAGCTGTTTTTT.